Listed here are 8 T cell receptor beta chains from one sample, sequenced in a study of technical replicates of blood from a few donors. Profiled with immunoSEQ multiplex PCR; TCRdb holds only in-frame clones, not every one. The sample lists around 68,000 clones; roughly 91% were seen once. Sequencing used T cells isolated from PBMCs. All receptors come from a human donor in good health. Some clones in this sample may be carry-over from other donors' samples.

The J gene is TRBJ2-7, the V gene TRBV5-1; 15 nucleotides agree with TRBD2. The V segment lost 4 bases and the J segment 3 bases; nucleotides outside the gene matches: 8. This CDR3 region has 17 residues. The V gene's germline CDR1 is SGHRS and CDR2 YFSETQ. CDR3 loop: CASSDPGLAGGVYEQYF. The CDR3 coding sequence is TGCGCCAGCAGCGACCCAGGACTAGCGGGAGGGGTCTACGAGCAGTACTTC.

CDR3 region: CASSIGQATPDEQFF. In nucleotides, the CDR3 is TGTGCCAGCAGCATCGGACAGGCAACCCCCGATGAGCAGTTCTTC. The chain joins TRBV7-3 to TRBJ2-1; 7 bases are shared with TRBD1. Losses at the gene ends were 5 bases for V and 8 bases for J; bases not matched to a gene: 12. In germline, CDR1 is SGHTA, CDR2 FQGTGA. The CDR3 has 15 residues.

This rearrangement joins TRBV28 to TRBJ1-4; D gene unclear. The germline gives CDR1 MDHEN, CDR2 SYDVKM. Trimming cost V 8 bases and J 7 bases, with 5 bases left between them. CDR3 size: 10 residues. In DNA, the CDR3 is TGTGCCAGCCGACTTGAAAAACTGTTTTTT. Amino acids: CASRLEKLFF.

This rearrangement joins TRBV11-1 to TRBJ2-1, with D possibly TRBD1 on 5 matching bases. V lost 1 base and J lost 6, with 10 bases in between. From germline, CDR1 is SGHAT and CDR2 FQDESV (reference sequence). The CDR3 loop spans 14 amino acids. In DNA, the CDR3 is TGTGCCAGCAGCTTAGGATTGGACATCAATGAGCAGTTCTTC. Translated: CASSLGLDINEQFF.

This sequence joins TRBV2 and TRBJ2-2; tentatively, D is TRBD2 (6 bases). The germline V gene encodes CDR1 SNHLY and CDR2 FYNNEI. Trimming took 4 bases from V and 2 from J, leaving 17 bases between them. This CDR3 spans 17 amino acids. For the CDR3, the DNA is TGTGCCAGCAGTGTCTTAGCCCGGGAGAGAAACACCGGGGAGCTGTTTTTT. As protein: CASSVLARERNTGELFF.

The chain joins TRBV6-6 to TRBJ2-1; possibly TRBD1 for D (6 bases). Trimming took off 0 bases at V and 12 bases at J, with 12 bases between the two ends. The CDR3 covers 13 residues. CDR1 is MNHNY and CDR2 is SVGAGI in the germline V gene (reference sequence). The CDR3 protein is CASSYSGQNLQFF. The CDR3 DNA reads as TGTGCCAGCAGTTACTCCGGACAGAATCTGCAGTTCTTC.

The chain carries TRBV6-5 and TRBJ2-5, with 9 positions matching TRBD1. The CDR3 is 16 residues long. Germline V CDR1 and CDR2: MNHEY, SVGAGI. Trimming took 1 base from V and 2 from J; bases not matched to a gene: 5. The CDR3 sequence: CASSYWGQGGQETQYF. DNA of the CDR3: TGTGCCAGCAGTTACTGGGGACAGGGTGGGCAAGAGACCCAGTACTTC.

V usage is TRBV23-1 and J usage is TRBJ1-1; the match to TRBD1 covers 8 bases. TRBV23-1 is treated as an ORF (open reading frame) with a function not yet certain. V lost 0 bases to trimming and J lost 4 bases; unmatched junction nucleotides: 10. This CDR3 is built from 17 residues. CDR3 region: CASSQSEHTGGFTEAFF. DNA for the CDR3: TGCGCCAGCAGTCAATCGGAGCATACAGGGGGATTCACTGAAGCTTTCTTT.